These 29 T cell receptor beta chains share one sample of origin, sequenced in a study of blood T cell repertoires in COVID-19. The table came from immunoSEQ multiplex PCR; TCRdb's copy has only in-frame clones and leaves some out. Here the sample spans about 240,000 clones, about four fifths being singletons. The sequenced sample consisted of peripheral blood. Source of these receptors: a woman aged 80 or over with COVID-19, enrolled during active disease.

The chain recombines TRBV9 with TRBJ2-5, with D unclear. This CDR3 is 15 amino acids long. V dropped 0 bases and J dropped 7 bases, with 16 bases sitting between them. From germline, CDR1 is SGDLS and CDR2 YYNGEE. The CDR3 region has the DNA TGTGCCAGCAGCGTAGCTGAGGCGCCCGGGTGGACCCAGTACTTC. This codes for CASSVAEAPGWTQYF.

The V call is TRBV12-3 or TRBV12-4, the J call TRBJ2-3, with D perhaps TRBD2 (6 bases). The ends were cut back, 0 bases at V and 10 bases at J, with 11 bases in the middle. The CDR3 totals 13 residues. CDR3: CASSLAHGGPQYF. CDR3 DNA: TGTGCCAGCAGTTTAGCGCACGGGGGACCGCAGTATTTT.

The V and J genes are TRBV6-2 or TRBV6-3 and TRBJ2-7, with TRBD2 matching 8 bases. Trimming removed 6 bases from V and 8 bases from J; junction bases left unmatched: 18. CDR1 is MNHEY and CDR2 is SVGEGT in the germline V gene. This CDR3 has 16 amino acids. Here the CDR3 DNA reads TGTGCCAGCAGCACCCCGTCGGGGGGGACACCTCGTCAGCAGTACTTC. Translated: CASSTPSGGTPRQQYF.

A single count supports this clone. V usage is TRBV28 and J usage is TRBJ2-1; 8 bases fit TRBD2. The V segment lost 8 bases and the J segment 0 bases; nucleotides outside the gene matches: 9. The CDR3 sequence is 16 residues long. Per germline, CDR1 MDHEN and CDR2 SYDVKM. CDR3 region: CASLTSGPSSYNEQFF. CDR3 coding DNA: TGTGCCAGCTTAACTAGCGGCCCCAGCTCCTACAATGAGCAGTTCTTC.

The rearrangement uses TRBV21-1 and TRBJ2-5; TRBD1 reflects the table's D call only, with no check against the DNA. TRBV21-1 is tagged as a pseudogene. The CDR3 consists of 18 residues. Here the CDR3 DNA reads TGTGCCAGCAGCATAAAGCGGGGACAGGGGGATCCTATGGAGACCCAGTACTTC. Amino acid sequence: CASSIKRGQGDPMETQYF.

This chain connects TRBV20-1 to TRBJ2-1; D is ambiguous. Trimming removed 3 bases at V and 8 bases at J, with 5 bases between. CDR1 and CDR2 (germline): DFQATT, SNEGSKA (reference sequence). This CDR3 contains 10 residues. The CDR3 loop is CSASTYEQFF. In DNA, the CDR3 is TGCAGTGCTAGCACTTATGAGCAGTTCTTC.

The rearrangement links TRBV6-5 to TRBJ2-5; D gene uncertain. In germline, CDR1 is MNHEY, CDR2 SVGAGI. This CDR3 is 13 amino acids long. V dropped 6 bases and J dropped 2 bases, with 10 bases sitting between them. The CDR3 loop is CASRPRTQETQYF. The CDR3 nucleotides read TGTGCCAGCAGACCACGAACTCAAGAGACCCAGTACTTC.

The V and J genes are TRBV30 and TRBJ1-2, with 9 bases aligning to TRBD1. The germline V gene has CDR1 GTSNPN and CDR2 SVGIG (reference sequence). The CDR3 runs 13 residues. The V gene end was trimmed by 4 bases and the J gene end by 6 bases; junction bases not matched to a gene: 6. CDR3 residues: CAWNKQGADGYTF. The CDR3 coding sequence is TGTGCCTGGAACAAACAGGGGGCTGATGGCTACACCTTC.

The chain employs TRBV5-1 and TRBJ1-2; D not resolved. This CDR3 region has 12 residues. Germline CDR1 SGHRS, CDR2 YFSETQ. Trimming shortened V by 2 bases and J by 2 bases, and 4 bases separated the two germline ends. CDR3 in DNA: TGCGCCAGCAGCTTCCAAAACTATGGCTACACCTTC. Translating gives CASSFQNYGYTF.

CDR3 sequence: CATQLAGTTDTQYF. The CDR3, as DNA: TGTGCCACCCAGCTAGCGGGGACCACAGATACGCAGTATTTT. V usage is TRBV24-1 and J usage is TRBJ2-3; 9 bases fit TRBD2. The CDR3 runs 14 residues. V lost 9 bases, J lost 2 bases, and 5 bases stayed unmatched. Germline CDR1 KGHDR, CDR2 SFDVKD.

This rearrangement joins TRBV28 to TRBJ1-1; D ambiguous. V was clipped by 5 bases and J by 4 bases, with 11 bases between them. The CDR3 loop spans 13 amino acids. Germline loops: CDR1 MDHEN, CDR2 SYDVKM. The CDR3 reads CASSGNKPTEAFF. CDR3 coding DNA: TGTGCCAGCAGTGGTAACAAACCCACTGAAGCTTTCTTT.

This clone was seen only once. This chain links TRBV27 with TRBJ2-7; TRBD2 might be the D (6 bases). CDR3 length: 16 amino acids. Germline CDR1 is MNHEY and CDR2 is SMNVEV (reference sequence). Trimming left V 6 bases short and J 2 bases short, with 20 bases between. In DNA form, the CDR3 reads TGTGCCAGCAGCCCCTCTAGTGGGGGGATTGCCTACGAGCAGTACTTC. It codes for CASSPSSGGIAYEQYF.

CDR3 nucleotides: TGTGCCAGCAGCTCCCTCTCACTAGCGGGGGTAGGGGAGACCCAGTACTTC. This encodes CASSSLSLAGVGETQYF. J is TRBJ2-5 and V is TRBV5-6, with TRBD2 matching 11 bases. The CDR3 has 17 amino acids. The ends lost 3 bases at V and 5 bases at J; junction bases unmatched: 12. In germline, CDR1 is SGHDT, CDR2 YYEEEE.

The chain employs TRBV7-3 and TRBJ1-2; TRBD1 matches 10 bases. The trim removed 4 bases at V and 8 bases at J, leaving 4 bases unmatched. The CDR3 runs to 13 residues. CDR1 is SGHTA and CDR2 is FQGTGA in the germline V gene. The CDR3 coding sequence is TGTGCCAGCAGCTACGGACAGGGGGAAGGCTACACCTTC. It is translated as CASSYGQGEGYTF.

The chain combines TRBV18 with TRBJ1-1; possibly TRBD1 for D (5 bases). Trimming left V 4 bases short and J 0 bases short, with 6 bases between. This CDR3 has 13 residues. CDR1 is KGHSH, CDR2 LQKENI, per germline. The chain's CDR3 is CASSLTVNTEAFF. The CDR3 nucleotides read TGTGCCAGCTCACTGACAGTGAACACTGAAGCTTTCTTT.

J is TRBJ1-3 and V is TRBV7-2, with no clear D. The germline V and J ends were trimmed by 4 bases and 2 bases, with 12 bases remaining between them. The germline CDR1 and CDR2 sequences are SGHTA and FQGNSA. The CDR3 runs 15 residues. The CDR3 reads CASSYRGGTGNTIYF. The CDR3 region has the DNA TGTGCCAGCAGCTACCGGGGAGGTACTGGAAACACCATATATTTT.

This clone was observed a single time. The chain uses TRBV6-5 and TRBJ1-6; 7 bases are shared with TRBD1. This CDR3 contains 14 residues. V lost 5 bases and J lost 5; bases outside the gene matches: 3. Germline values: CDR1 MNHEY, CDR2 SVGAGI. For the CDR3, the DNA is TGTGCCAGCAGTAGGGGACAGAATAATTCACCCCTCCACTTT. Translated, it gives CASSRGQNNSPLHF.

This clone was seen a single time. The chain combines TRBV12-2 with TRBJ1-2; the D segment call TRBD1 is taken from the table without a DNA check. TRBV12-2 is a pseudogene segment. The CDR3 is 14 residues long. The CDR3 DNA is TGTGCAAGGATGTCTGATTGGCCCTCCTATGGCTACACCTTC. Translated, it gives CARMSDWPSYGYTF.

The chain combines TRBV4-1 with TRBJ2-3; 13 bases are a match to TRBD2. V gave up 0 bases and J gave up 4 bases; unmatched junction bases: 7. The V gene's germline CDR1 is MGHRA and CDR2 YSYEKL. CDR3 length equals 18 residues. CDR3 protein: CASSQDRTSGGSSDTQYF. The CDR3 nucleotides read TGCGCCAGCAGCCAAGACCGGACTAGCGGGGGATCTTCAGATACGCAGTATTTT.

CDR3 loop: CASSFRGQGINQPQHF. CDR3 sequence (DNA): TGTGCCAGCAGCTTCAGGGGACAGGGGATAAATCAGCCCCAGCATTTT. The chain uses TRBV5-5 and TRBJ1-5; 10 nucleotides align to TRBD1. Germline CDR1 is SGHKS and CDR2 is YYEKEE (reference sequence). The V and J ends lost 2 bases and 4 bases, in that order; junction bases with no gene match: 6. CDR3 length: 16 residues.

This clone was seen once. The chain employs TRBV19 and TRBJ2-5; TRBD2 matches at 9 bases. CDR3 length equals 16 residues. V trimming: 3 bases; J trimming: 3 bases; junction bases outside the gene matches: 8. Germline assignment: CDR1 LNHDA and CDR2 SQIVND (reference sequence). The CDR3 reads CASSMDQGGGEETQYF. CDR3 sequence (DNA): TGTGCCAGTAGTATGGATCAGGGCGGGGGGGAAGAGACCCAGTACTTC.

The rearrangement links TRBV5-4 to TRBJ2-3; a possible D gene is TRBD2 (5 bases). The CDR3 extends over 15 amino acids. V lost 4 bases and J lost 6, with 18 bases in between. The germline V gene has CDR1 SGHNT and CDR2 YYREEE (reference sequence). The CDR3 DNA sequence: TGTGCCAGCAGCCTGCCGGGATCTAGGGCGGATACGCAGTATTTT. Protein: CASSLPGSRADTQYF.

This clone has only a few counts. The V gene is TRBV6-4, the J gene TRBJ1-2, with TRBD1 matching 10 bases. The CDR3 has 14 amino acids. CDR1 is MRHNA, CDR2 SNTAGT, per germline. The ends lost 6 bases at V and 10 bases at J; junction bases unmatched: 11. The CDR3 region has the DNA TGTGCCAGCAGCGGAGAGGCGGACAGGGGGTACTACACCTTC. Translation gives CASSGEADRGYYTF.

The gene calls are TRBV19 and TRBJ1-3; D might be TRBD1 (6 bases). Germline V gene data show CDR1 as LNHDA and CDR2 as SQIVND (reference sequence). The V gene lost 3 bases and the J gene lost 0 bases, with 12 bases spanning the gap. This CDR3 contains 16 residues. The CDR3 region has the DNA TGTGCCAGTAGTATCTCCTTGACAGGCTCTGGAAACACCATATATTTT. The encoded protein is CASSISLTGSGNTIYF.

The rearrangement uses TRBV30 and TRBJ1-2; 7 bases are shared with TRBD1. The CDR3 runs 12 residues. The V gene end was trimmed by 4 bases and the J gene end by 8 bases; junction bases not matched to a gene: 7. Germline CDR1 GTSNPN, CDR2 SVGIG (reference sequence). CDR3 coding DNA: TGTGCCTGGACCGGGACAGTTGGGGGCTACACCTTC. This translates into CAWTGTVGGYTF.

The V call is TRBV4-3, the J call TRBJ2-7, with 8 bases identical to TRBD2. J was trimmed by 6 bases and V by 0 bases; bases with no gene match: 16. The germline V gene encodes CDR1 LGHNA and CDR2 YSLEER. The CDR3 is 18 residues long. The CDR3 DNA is TGCGCCAGCAGCCAAGACCGGGGCAGCGGGAGAACGAGGAGCGAGCAGTACTTC. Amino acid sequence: CASSQDRGSGRTRSEQYF.

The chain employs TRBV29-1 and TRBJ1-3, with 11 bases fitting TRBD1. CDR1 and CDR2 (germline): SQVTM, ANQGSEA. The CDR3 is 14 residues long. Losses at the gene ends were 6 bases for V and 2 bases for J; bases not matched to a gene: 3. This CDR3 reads CSVGDRGTGNTIYF. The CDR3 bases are TGCAGCGTGGGGGACAGGGGGACTGGAAACACCATATATTTT.

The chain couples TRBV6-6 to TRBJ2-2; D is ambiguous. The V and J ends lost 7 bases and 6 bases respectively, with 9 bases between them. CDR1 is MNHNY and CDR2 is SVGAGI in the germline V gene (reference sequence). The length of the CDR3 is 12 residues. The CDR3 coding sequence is TGTGCCAGCAAGTCGGGTCCCGGGGAGCTGTTTTTT. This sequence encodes CASKSGPGELFF.

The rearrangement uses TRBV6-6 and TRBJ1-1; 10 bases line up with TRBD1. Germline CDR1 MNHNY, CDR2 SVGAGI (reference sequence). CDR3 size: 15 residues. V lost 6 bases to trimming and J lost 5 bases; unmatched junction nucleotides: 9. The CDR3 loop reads CASSPRQGARTEAFF. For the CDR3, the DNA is TGTGCCAGCAGCCCCCGACAGGGGGCGCGAACTGAAGCTTTCTTT.